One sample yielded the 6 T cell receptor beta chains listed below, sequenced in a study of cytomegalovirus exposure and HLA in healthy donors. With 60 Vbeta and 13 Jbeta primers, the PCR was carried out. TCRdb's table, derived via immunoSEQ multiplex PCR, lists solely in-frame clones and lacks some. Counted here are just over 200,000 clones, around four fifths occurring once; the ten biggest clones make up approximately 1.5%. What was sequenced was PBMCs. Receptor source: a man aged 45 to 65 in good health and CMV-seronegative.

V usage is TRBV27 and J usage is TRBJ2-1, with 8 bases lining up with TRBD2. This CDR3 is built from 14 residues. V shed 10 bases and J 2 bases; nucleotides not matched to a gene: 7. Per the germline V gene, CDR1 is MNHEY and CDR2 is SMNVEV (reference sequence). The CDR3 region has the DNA TGTGCCATTAGGGGACTAGGGACCTACAATGAGCAGTTCTTC. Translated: CAIRGLGTYNEQFF.

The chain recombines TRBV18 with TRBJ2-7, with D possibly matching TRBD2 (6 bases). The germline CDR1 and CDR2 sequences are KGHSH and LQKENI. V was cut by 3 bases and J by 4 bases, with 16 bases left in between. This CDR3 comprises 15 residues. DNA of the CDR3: TGTGCCAGCTCACCCCGACCGGGACTTGATTACGAGCAGTACTTC. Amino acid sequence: CASSPRPGLDYEQYF.

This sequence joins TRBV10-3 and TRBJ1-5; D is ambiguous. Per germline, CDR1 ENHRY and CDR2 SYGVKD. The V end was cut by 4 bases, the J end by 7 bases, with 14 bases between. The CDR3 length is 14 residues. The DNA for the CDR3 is TGTGCCATCAGTGGGGAGGGAAGATCACAGCCCCAGCATTTT. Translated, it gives CAISGEGRSQPQHF.

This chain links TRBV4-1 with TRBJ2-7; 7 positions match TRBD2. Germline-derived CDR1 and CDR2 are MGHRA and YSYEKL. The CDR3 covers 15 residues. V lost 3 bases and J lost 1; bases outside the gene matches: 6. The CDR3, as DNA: TGCGCCAGCAGCCAGGGCGGGGGAGGTTCCTACGAGCAGTACTTC. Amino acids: CASSQGGGGSYEQYF.

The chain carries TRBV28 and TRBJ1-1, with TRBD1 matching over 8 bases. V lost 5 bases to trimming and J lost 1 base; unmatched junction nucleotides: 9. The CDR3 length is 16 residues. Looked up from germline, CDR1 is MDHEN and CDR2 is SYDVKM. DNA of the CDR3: TGTGCCAGCAGTCCCCCTGTGACAGGGGCGAACACTGAAGCTTTCTTT. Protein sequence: CASSPPVTGANTEAFF.

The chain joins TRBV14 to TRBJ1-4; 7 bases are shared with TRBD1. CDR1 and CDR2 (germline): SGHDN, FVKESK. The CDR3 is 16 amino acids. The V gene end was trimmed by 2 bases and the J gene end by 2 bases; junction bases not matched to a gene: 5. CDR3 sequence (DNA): TGTGCCAGCAGCCAAAACAGGGGCCGGACTAATGAAAAACTGTTTTTT. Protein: CASSQNRGRTNEKLFF.